Described below is a single T cell receptor (beta chain) sequence and its context. These data originate in a study of shared clonotypes between healthy human individuals. Sequenced by immunoSEQ multiplex PCR; TCRdb stores in-frame clones only, minus some. The table has approximately 350,000 clones, about 74% seen once; the top ten hold under 13%. CDR3 length: 15 residues. J gave up 6 bases and V 3 bases, and 7 bases lay outside the gene matches. Germline CDR1 is SEHNR and CDR2 is FQNEAQ (reference sequence). The rearrangement joins TRBV7-9 to TRBJ2-7; TRBD2 aligns across 11 bases. The receptor's source is a man under 40 in good health. Sequenced input: memory CD4+ T cells sorted from blood. Subset described: CD45RA-negative fraction. DNA of the CDR3: TGTGCCAGCAGCTTGACGGCTAGCGGGAGGAGCGAGCAGTACTTC. Translation gives CASSLTASGRSEQYF.